The 15 T cell receptor beta chains reported below all come from one sample, sequenced in a study of shared clonotypes between healthy human individuals. Libraries were prepared by immunoSEQ multiplex PCR; TCRdb keeps only in-frame clonotypes and omits some of them. The sample shows a few hundred thousand clones, around 79% of them seen only once. The sample taken for sequencing was PBMCs. Every receptor here comes from a woman between 40 and 50 years old in good health. Some clones in this sample may be carry-over from other donors' samples.

The V call is TRBV28, the J call TRBJ1-2, with no clear D. Germline values: CDR1 MDHEN, CDR2 SYDVKM. The CDR3 length is 13 residues. The V and J ends lost 5 bases and 10 bases respectively, with 17 bases between them. CDR3 sequence (DNA): TGTGCCAGCAGTCAACAAGTGTGGGCTGCCTACACCTTC. Protein: CASSQQVWAAYTF.

The chain has TRBV28 and TRBJ2-5; D perhaps matches TRBD1 (6 bases). This CDR3 is built from 15 residues. Between the trimmed V and J ends, which lost 5 bases and 1 base, there was a span of 14 bases. From germline, CDR1 is MDHEN and CDR2 SYDVKM. The CDR3 spells CASSPPRGSQETQYF. CDR3 nucleotide sequence: TGTGCCAGCAGTCCCCCTAGGGGGTCCCAAGAGACCCAGTACTTC. Based on the CDR3 plus reference TRBV28 and TRBJ2-5, the full variable domain is DVKVTQSSRYLVKRTGEKVFLECVQDMDHENMFWYRQDPGLGLRLIYFSYDVKMKEKGDIPEGYSVSREKKERFSLILESASTNQTSMYLCASSPPRGSQETQYFGPGTRLLVL.

This clone has only a few counts. V is TRBV28 and J is TRBJ2-1; 14 nucleotides align to TRBD2. CDR1 MDHEN and CDR2 SYDVKM come from the germline V gene. The CDR3 runs 15 residues. The V and J ends lost 7 bases and 8 bases, in that order; junction bases with no gene match: 7. The CDR3 loop reads CASMETSGRADEQFF. The DNA for the CDR3 is TGTGCCAGCATGGAGACTAGCGGGAGGGCTGATGAGCAGTTCTTC. Together with reference TRBV28 and TRBJ2-1, the CDR3 gives the full variable domain: DVKVTQSSRYLVKRTGEKVFLECVQDMDHENMFWYRQDPGLGLRLIYFSYDVKMKEKGDIPEGYSVSREKKERFSLILESASTNQTSMYLCASMETSGRADEQFFGPGTRLTVL.

V usage is TRBV30 and J usage is TRBJ2-7; D might be TRBD1 (7 bases). This CDR3 comprises 13 residues. The germline CDR1 and CDR2 sequences are GTSNPN and SVGIG (reference sequence). V lost 4 bases and J 2 bases, leaving 12 bases between the germline ends. The CDR3 DNA reads TGTGCCTGGACAGGGGGAGGCCCCTACGAGCAGTACTTC. Its protein is CAWTGGGPYEQYF. Drawing the rest from reference TRBV30 and TRBJ2-7, the complete variable domain is SQTIHQWPATLVQPVGSPLSLECTVEGTSNPNLYWYRQAAGRGLQLLFYSVGIGQISSEVPQNLSASRPQDRQFILSSKKLLLSDSGFYLCAWTGGGPYEQYFGPGTRLTVT.

This clone was seen more than once but under ten times. CDR3 region: CASSYSTVTGELFF. CDR3 sequence (DNA): TGTGCCAGCAGTTACTCGACAGTCACCGGGGAGCTGTTTTTT. The chain links TRBV27 to TRBJ2-2; D perhaps matches TRBD1 (5 bases). Germline V gene lookup returns CDR1 MNHEY and CDR2 SMNVEV (reference sequence). The CDR3 has 14 residues. V gave up 4 bases and J gave up 4 bases, with 10 bases separating them.

This clone was seen at least ten times. The gene calls are TRBV10-2 and TRBJ2-2; no clear D. Germline V CDR1 and CDR2: WSHSY, SAAADI. Trimming left V 3 bases short and J 0 bases short, with 8 bases between. The CDR3 has 15 residues. CDR3 DNA: TGCGCCAGCAGTGATGGTCTAACGAACACCGGGGAGCTGTTTTTT. This encodes CASSDGLTNTGELFF.

The chain employs TRBV11-1 and TRBJ2-1, with 12 bases aligning to TRBD2. Trimming at V came to 5 bases and at J to 8 bases, leaving 16 bases not matched to a gene. CDR1 SGHAT and CDR2 FQDESV come from the germline V gene (reference sequence). This CDR3 is built from 18 residues. The chain's CDR3 is CASSPEGAGTSGFDEQFF. DNA for the CDR3: TGTGCCAGCAGCCCCGAGGGGGCCGGGACTAGCGGGTTCGATGAGCAGTTCTTC.

The chain has TRBV7-2 and TRBJ2-5, with 11 bases lining up with TRBD2. The CDR3 contains 13 residues. Trimming removed 5 bases from V and 5 bases from J; junction bases left unmatched: 1. The germline gives CDR1 SGHTA, CDR2 FQGNSA. The CDR3 spells CASSRTSGETQYF. In nucleotides, the CDR3 is TGTGCCAGCAGCCGGACTAGCGGGGAGACCCAGTACTTC.

V usage is TRBV6-4 and J usage is TRBJ2-2; D is possibly TRBD2 (5 bases). This CDR3 has 14 residues. From germline, CDR1 is MRHNA and CDR2 SNTAGT. The V end lost 0 bases, the J end lost 6 bases, and 8 bases lay between the germline ends. The CDR3 is CASSDSPEAGELFF. DNA of the CDR3: TGTGCCAGCAGTGACTCGCCGGAGGCCGGGGAGCTGTTTTTT.

As regards this clone: Different DNA sequences within this sample yield the same CDR3. The chain is built from TRBV27 and TRBJ2-1; unclear D gene. The V end lost 6 bases, the J end lost 10 bases, and 10 bases lay between the germline ends. The CDR3 is 11 amino acids. Germline V lookup: CDR1 MNHEY, CDR2 SMNVEV (reference sequence). CDR3 sequence reads: CASSLGQEQFF. For the CDR3, the DNA is TGTGCCAGCAGCCTGGGCCAGGAGCAGTTCTTC.

V gene TRBV7-2 combines with J gene TRBJ2-3; D not resolved. The length of the CDR3 is 14 residues. Germline-derived CDR1 and CDR2 are SGHTA and FQGNSA. V was pared by 3 bases and J by 0 bases, with 7 bases between. CDR3 sequence (DNA): TGTGCCAGCAGCTTGACCCGCAGCACAGATACGCAGTATTTT. It translates to CASSLTRSTDTQYF.

This clone was seen a single time. Just one base apart from a much larger clone, this may be a read error. In nucleotides, the CDR3 is TGCAGCGCTGACAGGGGGAATGAGCAGCTCTTC. It translates to CSADRGNEQLF. The rearrangement joins TRBV29-1 to TRBJ2-1; the match to TRBD1 covers 9 bases. The CDR3 consists of 11 residues. Germline V gives CDR1 SQVTM, CDR2 ANQGSEA.

In DNA, the CDR3 is TGTGCCAGCAGCGTAGATAACAGAAATGAAAAACTGTTTTTT. Its protein product is CASSVDNRNEKLFF. The V call is TRBV9, the J call TRBJ1-4; D call uncertain. Germline CDR1 is SGDLS and CDR2 is YYNGEE. V lost 0 bases to trimming and J lost 5 bases, with 8 bases between them. This CDR3 is 14 amino acids long. The variable domain in full, with the rest retrieved from reference TRBV9 and TRBJ1-4, is DSGVTQTPKHLITATGQRVTLRCSPRSGDLSVYWYQQSLDQGLQFLIQYYNGEERAKGNILERFSAQQFPDLHSELNLSSLELGDSALYFCASSVDNRNEKLFFGSGTQLSVL.

This chain links TRBV10-3 with TRBJ1-1; D perhaps matches TRBD1 (6 bases). The CDR3 runs 14 residues. The germline CDR1 and CDR2 sequences are ENHRY and SYGVKD. The germline V and J ends were trimmed by 7 bases and 5 bases, with 17 bases remaining between them. The CDR3 is CAITSPKGDTEAFF. The CDR3 bases are TGTGCCATCACCTCCCCGAAGGGGGATACTGAAGCTTTCTTT.

The chain couples TRBV29-1 to TRBJ1-2; D uncertain. The CDR3 totals 13 residues. Germline V gene sequence: CDR1 SQVTM, CDR2 ANQGSEA. V lost 2 bases to trimming and J lost 4 bases, with 11 bases between them. The CDR3 is CSVESMPAYGYTF. The CDR3 bases are TGCAGCGTTGAAAGTATGCCAGCCTATGGCTACACCTTC.